The subject of this entry is one T cell receptor beta chain. What it recognizes is unknown. Trimming cost V 1 base and J 3 bases, with 7 bases left between them. The CDR3 contains 13 residues. Germline-derived CDR1 and CDR2 are SGHRS and YFSETQ. Full-length variable regions came from constant-region reverse primers plus semi-nested Nested Universal Primer A PCR. MiXCR was run by TCRdb on the 5' RACE reads, yielding one entry per CDR3 protein. The table records over 55,000 distinct CDR3 sequences, 25% to 30% of them present only once. General study points: Tumor Tregs overlapped most with tumor, then blood, naive CD4+ cells. The TCR gene usage of tumor memory CD4+ T cells clustered together with blood and lymph node memory CD4+ cells and with lymph node naive CD4+ cells.

This sequence joins TRBV5-1 and TRBJ2-5; D remains unclear. Sequencing used tumor-infiltrating naive CD4+ T cells sorted from the breast tumor. The subset: naive CD4+ T cells, CD4+CD45RA+CD25-. The receptor was isolated from a female donor with breast cancer. The CDR3 DNA follows: TGCGCCAGCAGCTTGACAGAAGAAGAGACCCAGTACTTC. Its translation: CASSLTEEETQYF.